These 12 T cell receptor beta chains were sequenced from one sample in a study of cytomegalovirus exposure and HLA in healthy donors. PCR used 60 Vbeta primers and 13 Jbeta primers. Here immunoSEQ multiplex PCR was the method, and the copy in TCRdb shows in-frame clones only, minus some. Of some 150,000 clones listed, about 76% are singletons. The sequencing input was PBMCs. Receptors originate from a young man in good health and CMV-seropositive.

In nucleotides, the CDR3 is TGTGCCAGCAGTGAAGTCGGCGGGAGGGGCACTGAAGCTTTCTTT. Its protein is CASSEVGGRGTEAFF. This chain uses TRBV6-1 with TRBJ1-1, with TRBD1 as a possible D gene (5 bases). Germline CDR1 and CDR2: MNHNS and SASEGT. This CDR3 spans 15 amino acids. V dropped 1 base and J dropped 4 bases, with 13 bases sitting between them.

The chain links TRBV4-2 to TRBJ2-1; possibly TRBD2 for D (6 bases). The CDR3 sequence is 14 residues long. The V and J ends lost 1 base and 9 bases respectively, with 13 bases between them. Germline V gene lookup returns CDR1 LGHNA and CDR2 YNFKEQ. The CDR3 region has the DNA TGTGCCAGCAGCCAAGGGGGAGCGGGCAGTGAGCAGTTCTTC. Encoded protein: CASSQGGAGSEQFF.

The CDR3 bases are TGTGCCAGCAGCGTAGATCCGACTAGCGGGGTAAATACGCAGTATTTT. Its translation is CASSVDPTSGVNTQYF. V usage is TRBV9 and J usage is TRBJ2-3; 11 bases are shared with TRBD2. V was clipped by 0 bases and J by 7 bases; unmatched bases: 7. The CDR3 has 16 residues. From germline, CDR1 is SGDLS and CDR2 YYNGEE.

V gene TRBV7-2 combines with J gene TRBJ2-5; a possible D gene is TRBD1 (5 bases). Per germline, CDR1 SGHTA and CDR2 FQGNSA. Trimming took 5 bases from V and 5 from J, leaving 12 bases between them. CDR3 length equals 13 residues. Here the CDR3 DNA reads TGTGCCAGCAGCATCTTCAGGGCGGAGACCCAGTACTTC. It yields the protein CASSIFRAETQYF.

As for this clone: Germline and junction disagree at one end, which may indicate a read error. V and J are TRBV2 and TRBJ2-2; D is perhaps TRBD2 (7 bases). The CDR3 contains 18 residues. Germline V CDR1 and CDR2: SNHLY, FYNNEI. The CDR3 here is CASNERGAFRLGTGELFF. CDR3 nucleotides: TGTGCCAGCAATGAACGGGGGGCTTTCCGATTAGGGACCGGGGAGCTGTTTTTT. Based on the CDR3 plus reference TRBV2 and TRBJ2-2, the full variable domain is EPEVTQTPSHQVTQMGQEVILRCVPISNHLYFYWYRQILGQKVEFLVSFYNNEISEKSEIFDDQFSVERPDGSNFTLKIRSTKLEDSAMYFCASNERGAFRLGTGELFFGEGSRLTVL.

This clone was found a few times. The chain has TRBV21-1 and TRBJ1-1; the table's D call of TRBD1 was not tested on the DNA. TRBV21-1 is a listed pseudogene. This CDR3 region has 19 residues. In nucleotides, the CDR3 is TGTGCCAGCAGCAAAGCTCCAGACAGGGAGGCCCGAAAGGGGGCTGAAGCTTTCTTT. Translated: CASSKAPDREARKGAEAFF.

This chain joins TRBV19 and TRBJ1-5, with 10 bases that match TRBD1. Looked up from germline, CDR1 is LNHDA and CDR2 is SQIVND (reference sequence). The CDR3 runs to 18 residues. Trimming took 6 bases from V and 2 from J; bases not matched to a gene: 13. CDR3 nucleotides: TGTGCCAGTAGCGTGGGACAGGGGAGAAGATTCGGCAATCAGCCCCAGCATTTT. It is translated as CASSVGQGRRFGNQPQHF.

The V and J genes are TRBV7-3 and TRBJ1-2; perhaps TRBD1 as D (6 bases). Deletions cut 0 bases from V and 5 bases from J, with 16 bases between. The CDR3 runs to 16 residues. CDR1 and CDR2 (germline): SGHTA, FQGTGA. The chain's CDR3 is CASSLTGTGIVYGYTF. Written as DNA, the CDR3 is TGTGCCAGCAGCTTAACTGGTACAGGGATAGTTTATGGCTACACCTTC.

The J gene is TRBJ2-1, the V gene TRBV7-9, with 10 bases identical to TRBD2. The CDR3 length is 15 residues. V dropped 7 bases and J dropped 7; count of bases not matched to a gene: 10. In germline, CDR1 is SEHNR, CDR2 FQNEAQ (reference sequence). The CDR3 DNA follows: TGTGCCAGCAACCTCGCCGGGACTAGCGCTAATGAGCAGTTCTTC. Protein: CASNLAGTSANEQFF.

The chain employs TRBV5-1 and TRBJ1-6; D call uncertain. CDR3 size: 17 residues. V lost 2 bases and J 8 bases, leaving 20 bases between the germline ends. Germline V gene lookup returns CDR1 SGHRS and CDR2 YFSETQ. CDR3 DNA: TGCGCCAGCAGCTTCCGGGGTACCCAGTATGTGGATTCACCCCTCCACTTT. Encoded protein: CASSFRGTQYVDSPLHF.

This chain connects TRBV7-2 to TRBJ2-1, with 9 positions matching TRBD2. CDR3 size: 16 residues. Germline V gene sequence: CDR1 SGHTA, CDR2 FQGNSA. The V and J ends lost 5 bases and 4 bases, in that order; junction bases with no gene match: 9. For the CDR3, the DNA is TGTGCCAGCAGCCCCGCCGGACTAGCGAATTACAATGAGCAGTTCTTC. Encoded protein: CASSPAGLANYNEQFF.

A word on this clone: The junction differs from germline at one of its ends, possibly a read error. The chain links TRBV9 to TRBJ2-1; 9 positions match TRBD2. The CDR3 runs 15 residues. CDR1 and CDR2 (germline): SGDLS, YYNGEE. The CDR3 bases are TGTGCCAGCAGCGTAGGCGGGAGGGCCTATAATGAGCAGTTCTTC. Translation gives CASSVGGRAYNEQFF.